Listed here are 8 T cell receptor beta chains from one sample, sequenced in a study of blood T cell repertoires in COVID-19. Method: immunoSEQ multiplex PCR; TCRdb's copy keeps in-frame clones and lacks some. The table includes 400,000 to 550,000 clones, nearly 90% detected once. The specimen was PBMCs or T cells enriched from blood (not recorded which). Every receptor here comes from a woman under 30 with acute COVID-19.

The V gene is TRBV2, the J gene TRBJ2-5, with D unresolved. The CDR3 is made up of 13 amino acids. Germline CDR1 SNHLY, CDR2 FYNNEI. Trimming shortened V by 6 bases and J by 3 bases, and 11 bases separated the two germline ends. The DNA of the CDR3 is TGTGCCAGCAGCTCCTCTAGAAAAGAGACCCAGTACTTC. It specifies CASSSSRKETQYF.

This clone was counted a few times. V is TRBV3-1 (or the pseudogene TRBV3-2) and J is TRBJ1-2; TRBD1 matches 9 bases. The CDR3 is made up of 16 amino acids. Germline V gene sequence: CDR1 LGHDT, CDR2 YNNKEL (reference sequence). Trimming at V came to 1 base and at J to 8 bases, leaving 11 bases not matched to a gene. CDR3 sequence (DNA): TGTGCCAGCAGCCAAGCCGGGACAGGGTGGCTGGGGGGCTACACCTTC. This codes for CASSQAGTGWLGGYTF.

This chain uses TRBV27 with TRBJ2-7; 7 positions agree with TRBD1. CDR3 size: 13 residues. Germline V CDR1 and CDR2: MNHEY, SMNVEV (reference sequence). V lost 8 bases and J lost 3; bases outside the gene matches: 7. CDR3 amino acids: CASARDRVYEQYF. CDR3 in DNA: TGTGCCAGCGCCCGAGACAGGGTCTACGAGCAGTACTTC.

The V gene is TRBV7-9, the J gene TRBJ1-4; 11 bases align to TRBD1. This CDR3 has 17 amino acids. Germline-derived CDR1 and CDR2 are SEHNR and FQNEAQ (reference sequence). Germline trimming cut 6 bases from V and 5 bases from J; bases unmatched to any gene: 11. The CDR3 reads CASSRAGTGGLNEKLFF. CDR3 in DNA: TGTGCCAGCAGTAGAGCCGGGACAGGGGGTCTGAATGAAAAACTGTTTTTT.

The gene calls are TRBV10-2 and TRBJ1-1; D is ambiguous. Germline V lookup: CDR1 WSHSY, CDR2 SAAADI. Trimming pared 2 bases from V and 2 bases from J, leaving 12 bases between. The CDR3 is 15 amino acids. CDR3 amino acids: CASSERTYRNTEAFF. The CDR3 DNA sequence: TGCGCCAGCAGTGAGAGAACCTACAGAAACACTGAAGCTTTCTTT.

This chain joins TRBV20-1 and TRBJ1-3; D call uncertain. V was clipped by 6 bases and J by 7 bases, with 10 bases between them. CDR3 length equals 11 residues. Germline V CDR1 and CDR2: DFQATT, SNEGSKA (reference sequence). The CDR3, as DNA: TGCAGTGCGGGCCTGAGTAACACCATATATTTT. As protein: CSAGLSNTIYF.

The rearrangement joins TRBV27 to TRBJ2-5; D uncertain. CDR1 is MNHEY and CDR2 is SMNVEV in the germline V gene (reference sequence). Trimming shortened V by 4 bases and J by 0 bases, and 6 bases separated the two germline ends. The length of the CDR3 is 13 residues. The chain's CDR3 is CASSWLDQETQYF. DNA of the CDR3: TGTGCCAGCAGTTGGCTAGACCAAGAGACCCAGTACTTC.

This clone showed up just a few times. The chain couples TRBV5-1 to TRBJ1-5; D not resolved. Germline V gene sequence: CDR1 SGHRS, CDR2 YFSETQ. There are 13 residues in the CDR3. Trimming left V 4 bases short and J 6 bases short, with 11 bases between. The CDR3 loop reads CASSPGSTQPQHF. In DNA form, the CDR3 reads TGCGCCAGCAGCCCCGGGTCAACTCAGCCCCAGCATTTT.